This is a list of T cell receptor beta chains from one sample in a study of T-cell memory formation after mild COVID-19. One entry per CDR3 protein, called by TCRdb with MiXCR from the 5' RACE reads. The sample holds approximately 170,000 distinct CDR3 sequences; over 10% are singletons and the top ten take 2.5% to 3.5%. The sequenced sample consisted of PBMCs or a T cell subset sorted from them (not recorded which). All receptors come from a man between 18 and 29 years old who had mild COVID-19 (a few samples of this study predate the infection). Cell type and time point are not known. Each CDR3 is given without its conserved first and last residue. Rows give clone size only sometimes, using once, few, many, or a class for an expanded clone.

CDR3 protein,clone size,J gene,V gene
ASSLITTGELF,many,TRBJ2-2,TRBV6-5
ASSRTNTGELF,-,TRBJ2-2,TRBV11-2
ASSSAGTGAGEQF,-,TRBJ2-1,TRBV6-6
ASSQTRATSVPIAKNIQY,many,TRBJ2-4,TRBV4-1
ASRRGNTIQETQY,-,TRBJ2-5,TRBV6-5
ASGRPGYSPLH,few,TRBJ1-6,TRBV12-5
ASSQATSRASYGYT,few,TRBJ1-2,TRBV4-3
SASFAGGRRTKNIQY,few,TRBJ2-4,TRBV20-1
ASSGSGGGELF,-,TRBJ2-2,TRBV19
ASIPSWVWTDTQY,-,TRBJ2-3,TRBV3-1
ASSRTTNVLT,few,TRBJ2-6,TRBV7-9
ASSLAGRPLH,-,TRBJ1-6,TRBV7-2
ASSQEYRGRSYEQY,-,TRBJ2-7,TRBV14
SAPRQVPGGEQY,few,TRBJ2-7,TRBV20-1
ASSLVAGSGQETQY,few,TRBJ2-5,TRBV5-8
ASSPFEGQASPLH,-,TRBJ1-6,TRBV9
ASRWGSYNEQF,many,TRBJ2-1,TRBV6-5
ASTKGQDGETQY,many,TRBJ2-5,TRBV5-5
ASRTRDRAEAF,few,TRBJ1-1,TRBV12-3/TRBV12-4
ASSVAAGPNQPQH,many,TRBJ1-5,TRBV7-2
ASSLDPGAYGYT,few,TRBJ1-2,TRBV7-9
ASSEIQGASYT,-,TRBJ1-2,TRBV6-1
ASGRGLGQPQH,-,TRBJ1-5,TRBV19
ASSLLRGTYGYT,-,TRBJ1-2,TRBV7-9
SVDRTPNRLAKNIQY,-,TRBJ2-4,TRBV29-1
SARVNGQHQPQH,-,TRBJ1-5,TRBV20-1
ASTNRGPQPQH,-,TRBJ1-5,TRBV10-1
ASSFSGGGDQPQH,few,TRBJ1-5,TRBV5-5
ATSPRGPPETQY,few,TRBJ2-5,TRBV24-1
ASSISDGSYGYT,-,TRBJ1-2,TRBV7-2
ASSLGGRWTSGFTDTQY,few,TRBJ2-3,TRBV7-2
ASSLAGRENGYT,-,TRBJ1-2,TRBV7-9
ASSLGIRNQPQH,few,TRBJ1-5,TRBV7-8
ASSFQGLNEQF,-,TRBJ2-1,TRBV5-1
ASSLVPGHTEAF,-,TRBJ1-1,TRBV5-1
ASSFMGGTTEAF,-,TRBJ1-1,TRBV7-3
ASSYAGNYGYT,-,TRBJ1-2,TRBV6-5
ASTPGGTDNSPLH,-,TRBJ1-6,TRBV2
ASSGRRFYEQY,few,TRBJ2-7,TRBV2
SAGQRNEKLF,-,TRBJ1-4,TRBV20-1
ASSLSSLQDEQY,-,TRBJ2-7,TRBV27